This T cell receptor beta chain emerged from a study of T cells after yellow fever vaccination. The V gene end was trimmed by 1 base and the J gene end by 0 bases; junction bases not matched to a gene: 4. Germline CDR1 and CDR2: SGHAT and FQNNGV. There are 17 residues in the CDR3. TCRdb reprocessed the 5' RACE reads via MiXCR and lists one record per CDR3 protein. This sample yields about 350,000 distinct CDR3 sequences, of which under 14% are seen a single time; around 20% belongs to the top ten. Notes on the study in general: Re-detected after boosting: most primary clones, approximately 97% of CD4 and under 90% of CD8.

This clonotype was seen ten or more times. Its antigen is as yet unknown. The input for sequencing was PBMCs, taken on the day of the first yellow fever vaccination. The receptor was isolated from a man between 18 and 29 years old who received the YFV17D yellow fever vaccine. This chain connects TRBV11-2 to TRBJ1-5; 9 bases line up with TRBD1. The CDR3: CASSLVNRGLSNQPQHF. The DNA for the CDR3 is TGTGCCAGCAGCTTAGTGAACAGGGGGCTTAGCAATCAGCCCCAGCATTTT.